Sequencing of this T cell receptor beta chain was carried out in a study of early T cells in non-severe SARS-CoV-2 infection. Study details: Investigators sequenced bulk RNA drawn from unsorted whole blood, and chains remained unpaired.

Findings and caveats of the study: VDJdb-based annotation leaned toward anti-spike CD8 responses and missed private and CD4 specificities.

In the library, individual cDNA molecules carried attached unique molecular identifiers. TCRdb reprocessed the 5' RACE reads with MiXCR, giving one entry per CDR3 protein. The profile covers around 84,000 distinct CDR3 sequences, with 8% to 13% appearing a single time and roughly 8% taken by the ten largest. By sample share, this clonotype is medium-sized (0.01 to 0.1%). The target antigen is unknown. Sequencing was performed on whole blood, taken at baseline. This TCR derives from an adult who was a healthcare worker with PCR-confirmed SARS-CoV-2 infection or an uninfected control (not recorded which).

The CDR3 region is CASSLDLGPGTEAFF. As DNA, the CDR3 is TGTGCCAGCAGCTTAGATCTGGGTCCAGGAACTGAAGCTTTCTTT. V and J are TRBV7-9 and TRBJ1-1; D is undetermined. This CDR3 comprises 15 residues. From germline, CDR1 is SEHNR and CDR2 FQNEAQ (reference sequence). The ends were cut back, 1 base at V and 5 bases at J, with 14 bases in the middle.